This entry is about one T cell receptor (beta chain). Its matching antigen is unknown. The PCR used 60 Vbeta and 13 Jbeta primers. Assay used: immunoSEQ multiplex PCR; TCRdb lists only in-frame clones, some missing. Here the sample spans approximately 200,000 clones, about 74% being singletons. Germline V CDR1 and CDR2: SGHNT, YYREEE (reference sequence). CDR3 length equals 14 residues. V shed 4 bases and J 2 bases; nucleotides not matched to a gene: 3. The data were taken from a study of cytomegalovirus exposure and HLA in healthy donors. The study, taken as a whole, reports: With DRB1 most and HLA-C fewest, TCR association rates differed between HLA loci in a later analysis. Immune exposure information comprised only CMV serostatus. In a later analysis, several top co-occurrence clusters appeared linked to parvovirus B19, influenza, CMV and Epstein-Barr virus. More clonal expansion characterized HLA-associated TCR beta chains than equally common others in a later analysis.

The sequence was collected from a middle-aged man in good health and CMV-seronegative. The chain combines TRBV5-4 with TRBJ2-3; TRBD2 matches at 8 bases. The source material was PBMCs. The CDR3 loop reads CASSLSGNTDTQYF. As DNA, the CDR3 is TGTGCCAGCAGCCTTAGCGGGAACACAGATACGCAGTATTTT.